The subject of this entry is one TCR beta chain. Its antigen is as yet unknown. The sample belongs to a study of a mutant IDH1 vaccine in newly diagnosed glioma. Across the study: Patients got their first vaccination 4-6 weeks after radiotherapy alone, or with temozolomide cycles. Of the patients given treatment, roughly 60% were male and 37.5% were female, and a mean age of around 38 years was recorded.

Sample time point: week 5, during vaccination. Doses of 300 ug of mutant IDH1 20-mer peptide were given with topical imiquimod. Germline V gene lookup returns CDR1 SGHRS and CDR2 YFSETQ. The J segment lost 4 bases and the V segment lost 2 bases, leaving 7 bases of the junction unmatched. The CDR3 loop spans 17 amino acids. Profiling relied on immunoSEQ multiplex PCR, and the TCRdb table lists in-frame clones only, not all of them. The top ten hold around 1.8% of the sample, which has 40,000 to 50,000 clones, approximately 85% seen once. This TCR derives from a man between 35 and 55 years old with glioma. The sample consisted of PBMCs, taken from a glioma patient whose treatment included an IDH1 peptide vaccine. The chain combines TRBV5-1 with TRBJ2-7; 15 nucleotides match TRBD2. The CDR3 DNA is TGCGCCAGCAGCTTAAGGACTAGCGGGAGGGCGCAGTACGAGCAGTACTTC. This sequence encodes CASSLRTSGRAQYEQYF.